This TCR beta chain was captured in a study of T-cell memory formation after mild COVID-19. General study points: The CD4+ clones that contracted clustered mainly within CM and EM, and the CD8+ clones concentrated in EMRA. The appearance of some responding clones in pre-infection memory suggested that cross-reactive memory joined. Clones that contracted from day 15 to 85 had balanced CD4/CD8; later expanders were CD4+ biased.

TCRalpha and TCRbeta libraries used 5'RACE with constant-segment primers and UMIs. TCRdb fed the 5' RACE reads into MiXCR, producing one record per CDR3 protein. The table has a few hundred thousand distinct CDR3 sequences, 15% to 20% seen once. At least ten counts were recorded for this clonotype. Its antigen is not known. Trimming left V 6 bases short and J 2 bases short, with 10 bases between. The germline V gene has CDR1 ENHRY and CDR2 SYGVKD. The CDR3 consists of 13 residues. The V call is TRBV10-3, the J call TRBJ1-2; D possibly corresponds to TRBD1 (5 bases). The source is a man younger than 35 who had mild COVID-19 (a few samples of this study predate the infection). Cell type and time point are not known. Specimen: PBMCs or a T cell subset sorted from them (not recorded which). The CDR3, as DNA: TGTGCCATCAGAGGGGCCCTGAACTATGGCTACACCTTC. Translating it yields CAIRGALNYGYTF.